This TCR beta chain was captured in a study of siplizumab effects on memory and regulatory T cells. Study results and caveats: Naive T cell populations appeared to exhibit greater diversity than memory cells and appeared to be major alloresponse contributors.

Concerning this clone: The target antigen is unknown.

Produced via immunoSEQ multiplex PCR; TCRdb's table is partial and in-frame only. In the table there are about 100,000 clones, approximately 91% of which are singletons. V was pared by 3 bases and J by 6 bases, with 9 bases between. This CDR3 region has 11 residues. The V gene's germline CDR1 is DFQATT and CDR2 SNEGSKA (reference sequence). The chain carries TRBV20-1 and TRBJ2-7; D is possibly TRBD2 (6 bases). Sequencing was done on a sample of CD4+ T cells sorted from blood. This TCR came from a human donor in good health. CDR3 nucleotides: TGCAGTGCTAGTCCCGGGGGCGAGCAGTACTTC. It specifies CSASPGGEQYF.